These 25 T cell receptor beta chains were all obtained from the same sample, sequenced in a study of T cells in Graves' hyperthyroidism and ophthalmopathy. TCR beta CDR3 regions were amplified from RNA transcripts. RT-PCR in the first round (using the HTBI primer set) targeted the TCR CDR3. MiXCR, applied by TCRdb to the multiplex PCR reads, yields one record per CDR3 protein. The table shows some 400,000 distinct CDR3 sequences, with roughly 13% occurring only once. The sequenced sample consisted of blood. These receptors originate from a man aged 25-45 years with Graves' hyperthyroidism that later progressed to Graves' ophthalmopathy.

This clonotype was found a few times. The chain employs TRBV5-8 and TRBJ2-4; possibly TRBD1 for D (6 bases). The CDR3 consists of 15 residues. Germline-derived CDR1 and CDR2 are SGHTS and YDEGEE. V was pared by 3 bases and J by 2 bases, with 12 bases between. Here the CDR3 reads CASSSQGLTKNIQYF. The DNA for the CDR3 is TGTGCCAGCAGCTCACAGGGATTAACCAAAAACATTCAGTACTTC.

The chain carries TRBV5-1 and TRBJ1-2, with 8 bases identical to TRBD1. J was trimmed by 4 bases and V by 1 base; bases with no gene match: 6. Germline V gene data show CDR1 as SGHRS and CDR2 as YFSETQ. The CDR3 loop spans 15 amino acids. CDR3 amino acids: CASSLTRGQGYGYTF. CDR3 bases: TGCGCCAGCAGCTTGACCAGGGGGCAGGGCTATGGCTACACCTTC.

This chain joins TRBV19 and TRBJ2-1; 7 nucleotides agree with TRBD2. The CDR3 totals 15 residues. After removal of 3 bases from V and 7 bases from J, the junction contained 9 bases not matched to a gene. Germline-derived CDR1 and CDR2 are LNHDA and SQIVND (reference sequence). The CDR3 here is CASSMVSGVGNEQFF. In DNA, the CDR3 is TGTGCCAGTAGTATGGTCAGCGGGGTAGGGAATGAGCAGTTCTTC.

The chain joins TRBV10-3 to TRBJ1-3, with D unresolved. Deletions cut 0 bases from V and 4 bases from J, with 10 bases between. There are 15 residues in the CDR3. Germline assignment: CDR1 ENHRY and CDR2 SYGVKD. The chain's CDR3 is CAISESWLVGNTIYF. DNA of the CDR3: TGTGCCATCAGTGAGTCTTGGCTGGTGGGAAACACCATATATTTT.

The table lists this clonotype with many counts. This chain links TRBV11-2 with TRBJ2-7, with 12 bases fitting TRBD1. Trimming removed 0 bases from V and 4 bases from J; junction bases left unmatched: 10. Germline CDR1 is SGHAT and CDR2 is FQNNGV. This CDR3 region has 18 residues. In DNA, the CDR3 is TGTGCCAGCAGCTTAGAAATTTCTGGGACAGGGGGCATGTACGAGCAGTACTTC. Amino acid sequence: CASSLEISGTGGMYEQYF.

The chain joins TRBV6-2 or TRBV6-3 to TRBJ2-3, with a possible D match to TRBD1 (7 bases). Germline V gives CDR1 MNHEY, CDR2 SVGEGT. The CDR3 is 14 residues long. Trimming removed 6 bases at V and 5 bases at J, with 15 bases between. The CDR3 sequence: CASSLGGGKDTQYF. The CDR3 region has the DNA TGTGCCAGCAGCTTAGGGGGCGGGAAAGATACGCAGTATTTT.

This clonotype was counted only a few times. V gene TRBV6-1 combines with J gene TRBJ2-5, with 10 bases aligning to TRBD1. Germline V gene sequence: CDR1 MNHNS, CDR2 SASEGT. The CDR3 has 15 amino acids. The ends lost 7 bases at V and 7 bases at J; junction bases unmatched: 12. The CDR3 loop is CASIPGTGALGTQYF. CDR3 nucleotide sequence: TGTGCCAGCATCCCCGGGACAGGGGCCTTGGGGACCCAGTACTTC.

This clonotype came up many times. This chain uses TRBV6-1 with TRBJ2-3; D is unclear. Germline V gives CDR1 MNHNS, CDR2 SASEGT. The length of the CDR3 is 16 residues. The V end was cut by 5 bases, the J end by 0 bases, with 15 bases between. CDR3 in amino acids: CASSPPGSLSTDTQYF. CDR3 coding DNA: TGTGCCAGCAGTCCCCCGGGTAGCCTTAGCACAGATACGCAGTATTTT.

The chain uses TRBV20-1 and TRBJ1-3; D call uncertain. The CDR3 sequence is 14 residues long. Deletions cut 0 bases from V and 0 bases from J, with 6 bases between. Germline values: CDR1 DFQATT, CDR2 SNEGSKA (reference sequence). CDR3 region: CSARDHNSGNTIYF. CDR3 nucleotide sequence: TGCAGTGCTAGAGATCATAACTCTGGAAACACCATATATTTT.

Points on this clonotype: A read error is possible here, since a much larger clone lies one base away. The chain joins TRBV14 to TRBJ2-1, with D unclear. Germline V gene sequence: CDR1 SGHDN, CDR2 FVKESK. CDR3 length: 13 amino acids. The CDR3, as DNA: TGTGCCAGCAGCCAAGTGGAGTACAATGAGCGGTTCTTC. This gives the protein CASSQVEYNERFF.

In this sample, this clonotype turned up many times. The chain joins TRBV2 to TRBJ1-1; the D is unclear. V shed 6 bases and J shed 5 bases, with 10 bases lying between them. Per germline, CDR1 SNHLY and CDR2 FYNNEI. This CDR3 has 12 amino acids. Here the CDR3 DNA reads TGTGCCAGCAGGGGGTCTGGGACTGAAGCTTTCTTT. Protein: CASRGSGTEAFF.

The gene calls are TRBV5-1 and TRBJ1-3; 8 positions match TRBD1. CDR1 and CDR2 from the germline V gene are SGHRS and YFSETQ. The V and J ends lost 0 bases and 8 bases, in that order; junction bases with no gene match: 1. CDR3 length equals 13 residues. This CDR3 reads CASSLGQGYTIYF. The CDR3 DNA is TGCGCCAGCAGCTTGGGACAGGGGTACACCATATATTTT.

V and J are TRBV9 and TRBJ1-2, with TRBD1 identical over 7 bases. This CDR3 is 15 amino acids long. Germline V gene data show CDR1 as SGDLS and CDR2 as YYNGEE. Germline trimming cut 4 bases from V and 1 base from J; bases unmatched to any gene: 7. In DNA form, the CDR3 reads TGTGCCAGCAGCTCGGGGACAGACTTTAACTATGGCTACACCTTC. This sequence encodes CASSSGTDFNYGYTF.

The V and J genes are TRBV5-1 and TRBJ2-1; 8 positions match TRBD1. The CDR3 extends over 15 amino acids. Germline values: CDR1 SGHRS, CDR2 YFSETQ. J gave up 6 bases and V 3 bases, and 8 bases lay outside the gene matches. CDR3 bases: TGCGCCAGCAGCTCGGACAGGGTGGAGTTCAATGAGCAGTTCTTC. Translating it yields CASSSDRVEFNEQFF.

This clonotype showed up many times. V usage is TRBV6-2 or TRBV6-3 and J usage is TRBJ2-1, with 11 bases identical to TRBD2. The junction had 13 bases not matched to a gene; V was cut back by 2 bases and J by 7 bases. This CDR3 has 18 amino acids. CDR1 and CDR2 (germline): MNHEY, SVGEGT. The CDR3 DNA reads TGTGCCAGCAGTTACGCTAGCGGGGGGACCCCCGGGTTGAATGAGCAGTTCTTC. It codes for CASSYASGGTPGLNEQFF.

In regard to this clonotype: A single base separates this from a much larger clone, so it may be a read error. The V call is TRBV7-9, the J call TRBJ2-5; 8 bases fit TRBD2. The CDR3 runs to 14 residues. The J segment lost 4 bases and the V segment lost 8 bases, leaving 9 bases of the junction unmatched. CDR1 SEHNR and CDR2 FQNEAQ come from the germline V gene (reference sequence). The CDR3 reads CASGYGRAPETQYF. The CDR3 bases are TGTGCCAGCGGCTACGGGAGGGCCCCAGAGACCCAGTACTTC. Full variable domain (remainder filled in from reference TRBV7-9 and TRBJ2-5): DTGVSQNPRHKITKRGQNVTFRCDPISEHNRLYWYRQTLGQGPEFLTYFQNEAQLEKSRLLSDRFSAERPKGSFSTLEIQRTEQGDSAMYLCASGYGRAPETQYFGPGTRLLVL.

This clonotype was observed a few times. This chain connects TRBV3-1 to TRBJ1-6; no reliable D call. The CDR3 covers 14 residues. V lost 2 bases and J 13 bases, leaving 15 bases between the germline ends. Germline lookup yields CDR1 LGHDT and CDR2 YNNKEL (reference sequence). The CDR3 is CASSQREQFGPLHF. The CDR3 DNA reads TGTGCCAGCAGCCAACGCGAGCAATTCGGCCCCCTCCACTTT.

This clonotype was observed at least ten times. The CDR3 sequence is CASSQRTGNYNEQFF. Written as DNA, the CDR3 is TGTGCCAGCAGCCAACGGACAGGGAACTACAATGAGCAGTTCTTC. The chain has TRBV11-3 and TRBJ2-1; 8 bases agree with TRBD1. CDR3 size: 15 residues. Germline V gene sequence: CDR1 SGHNT, CDR2 YENEEA. J was trimmed by 3 bases and V by 5 bases; bases with no gene match: 6.

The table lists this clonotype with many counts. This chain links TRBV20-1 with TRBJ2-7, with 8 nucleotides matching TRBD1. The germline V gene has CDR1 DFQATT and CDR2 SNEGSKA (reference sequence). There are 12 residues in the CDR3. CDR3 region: CTGQGDRWEQYF. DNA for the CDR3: TGCACTGGACAGGGAGATCGGTGGGAGCAGTACTTC.

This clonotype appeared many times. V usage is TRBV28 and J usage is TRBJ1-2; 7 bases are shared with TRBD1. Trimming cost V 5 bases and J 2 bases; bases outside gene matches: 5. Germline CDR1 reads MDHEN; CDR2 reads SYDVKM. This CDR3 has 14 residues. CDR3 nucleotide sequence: TGTGCCAGCAGTCGCTCCAGGGGGAACTATGGCTACACCTTC. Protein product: CASSRSRGNYGYTF.

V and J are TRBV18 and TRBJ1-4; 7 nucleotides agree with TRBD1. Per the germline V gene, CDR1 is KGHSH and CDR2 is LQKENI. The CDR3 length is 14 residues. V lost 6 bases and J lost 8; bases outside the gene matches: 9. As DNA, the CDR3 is TGTGCCAGCTCGCCCGACAGGGTTAGCGAAAAACTGTTTTTT. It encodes CASSPDRVSEKLFF.

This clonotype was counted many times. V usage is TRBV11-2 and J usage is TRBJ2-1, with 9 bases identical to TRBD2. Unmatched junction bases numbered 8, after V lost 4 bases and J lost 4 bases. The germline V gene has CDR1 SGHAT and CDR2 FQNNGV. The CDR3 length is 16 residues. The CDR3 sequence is CASSSYGGGEYNEQFF. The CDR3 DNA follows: TGTGCCAGCAGCTCCTACGGCGGGGGGGAGTACAATGAGCAGTTCTTC.

CDR3 sequence reads: CASSQAIAGGPGTQYF. The CDR3 DNA reads as TGTGCCAGCAGCCAAGCAATAGCGGGGGGGCCGGGGACGCAGTATTTT. This sequence joins TRBV3-1 and TRBJ2-3, with 11 nucleotides matching TRBD2. This CDR3 comprises 16 residues. CDR1 LGHDT and CDR2 YNNKEL come from the germline V gene (reference sequence). The V segment lost 1 base and the J segment 9 bases; nucleotides outside the gene matches: 9.

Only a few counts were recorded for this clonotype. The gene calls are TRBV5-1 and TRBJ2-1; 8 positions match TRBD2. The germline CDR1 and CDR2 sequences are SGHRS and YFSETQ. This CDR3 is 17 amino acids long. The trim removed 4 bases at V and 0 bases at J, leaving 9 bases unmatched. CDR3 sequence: CASSVTSGASSYNEQFF. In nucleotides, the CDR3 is TGCGCCAGCAGCGTAACTAGCGGCGCGAGCTCCTACAATGAGCAGTTCTTC. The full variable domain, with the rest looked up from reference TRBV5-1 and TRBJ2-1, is KAGVTQTPRYLIKTRGQQVTLSCSPISGHRSVSWYQQTPGQGLQFLFEYFSETQRNKGNFPGRFSGRQFSNSRSEMNVSTLELGDSALYLCASSVTSGASSYNEQFFGPGTRLTVL.

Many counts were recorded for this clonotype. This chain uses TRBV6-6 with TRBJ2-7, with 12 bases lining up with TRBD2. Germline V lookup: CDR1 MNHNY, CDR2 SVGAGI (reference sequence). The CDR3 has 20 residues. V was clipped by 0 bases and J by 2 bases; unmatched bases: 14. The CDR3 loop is CASSYSRGLAGLLAPYEQYF. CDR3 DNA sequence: TGTGCCAGCAGTTACTCGAGGGGACTAGCGGGCCTTTTAGCCCCCTACGAGCAGTACTTC.